These T cell receptor beta chains were read from a single sample in a study of blood T cell repertoires in COVID-19. Profiled with immunoSEQ multiplex PCR; TCRdb holds only in-frame clones, not every one. The sample lists approximately 240,000 clones; 75% to 95% were seen once. Material: PBMCs or T cells enriched from blood (not recorded which). These receptors came from a woman aged 18-35 years who had recovered from COVID-19. Both conserved end residues are part of each CDR3. The D gene is left open where the match is weak. Where a row states a size, it is once, few, many or the class of an expanded clone; other rows omit it.

TRBJ2-7 . TRBD1 TRBV13 CASSRQGLAYEQYF TGTGCCAGCAGCCGACAGGGTCTCGCCTACGAGCAGTACTTC
TRBJ1-2 . . TRBV5-6 CASSLGRNYGYTF TGTGCCAGCAGCTTGGGCCGGAACTATGGCTACACCTTC
TRBJ1-2 . . TRBV19 CASSISAANYGYTF TGTGCCAGTAGTATTTCCGCGGCTAACTATGGCTACACCTTC
TRBJ1-2 . . TRBV2 CASSEWYRNYGYTF TGTGCCAGCAGTGAATGGTACAGGAACTATGGCTACACCTTC
TRBJ2-2 . TRBD2 TRBV28 CASRVLAEGGELFF TGTGCCAGCAGGGTGCTAGCGGAAGGCGGGGAGCTGTTTTTT
TRBJ1-1 . . TRBV5-1 CASSPDTLSNTEAFF TGCGCCAGCAGCCCCGACACTCTTTCTAACACTGAAGCTTTCTTT
TRBJ2-3 . TRBD2 TRBV3-1/TRBV3-2 CASSQPLAGHTDTQYF TGTGCCAGCAGCCAGCCACTAGCGGGGCACACAGATACGCAGTATTTT
TRBJ2-1 once TRBD2 TRBV6-1 CASSVWKLAGGLSEQFF TGTGCCAGCAGTGTATGGAAACTAGCGGGAGGATTGAGTGAGCAGTTCTTC
TRBJ1-4 . . TRBV28 CASSAARELFF TGTGCCTCCTCCGCCGCGAGGGAACTGTTTTTT
TRBJ1-2 . TRBD1 TRBV28 CASRGQSSYGYTF TGTGCCAGCAGGGGACAGTCGTCCTATGGCTACACCTTC
TRBJ2-7 few TRBD2 TRBV27 CASSRDLGLAGGYEQYF TGTGCCAGCAGTCGCGATTTGGGACTAGCGGGAGGCTACGAGCAGTACTTC
TRBJ1-2 . . TRBV9 CASSVDSTGRDPNYGYTF TGTGCCAGCAGCGTAGACTCAACAGGGCGCGATCCTAACTATGGCTACACCTTC
TRBJ1-2 . . TRBV4-2 CASSQVTDYGYTF TGTGCCAGCAGCCAAGTTACTGACTATGGCTACACCTTC
TRBJ1-1 . . TRBV18 CASSPGHLEAFF TGTGCCAGCTCACCCGGACACCTTGAAGCTTTCTTT
TRBJ1-1 . . TRBV19 CASSPYRAPMNTEAFF TGTGCCAGTAGTCCGTACAGGGCACCTATGAACACTGAAGCTTTCTTT
TRBJ2-2 . . TRBV9 CASSGIADGELFF TGTGCCAGCAGCGGTATAGCGGACGGGGAGCTGTTTTTT
TRBJ2-2 . TRBD1 TRBV3-1/TRBV3-2 CASSQGQGARELFF TGTGCCAGCAGCCAGGGACAGGGGGCACGGGAGCTGTTTTTT
TRBJ1-2 . . TRBV27 CASSSLRGGYGYTF TGTGCCAGCAGTTCCCTAAGGGGAGGCTATGGCTACACCTTC
TRBJ1-2 . . TRBV21-1 CASTHFRDTINYGYTF TGTGCCAGCACCCACTTCAGGGATACGATTAACTATGGCTACACCTTC
TRBJ2-7 . . TRBV14 CASSQDEGYPYEQYF TGTGCCAGCAGCCAAGATGAGGGATACCCCTACGAGCAGTACTTC
TRBJ1-1 . TRBD1 TRBV18 CASSPAGTGNTEAFF TGTGCCAGCTCACCTGCCGGGACAGGGAACACTGAAGCTTTCTTT
TRBJ1-1 once TRBD1 TRBV27 CASSFSGQGSSEAFF TGTGCCAGCAGTTTCTCGGGACAGGGAAGTTCTGAAGCTTTCTTT
TRBJ2-1 . . TRBV3-1/TRBV3-2 CASSQARGSSEQFF TGTGCCAGCAGCCAAGCTCGGGGATCCTCCGAGCAGTTCTTC
TRBJ1-4 . . TRBV18 CASSLGASGEKLFF TGTGCCAGCTCACTCGGTGCTTCGGGTGAAAAACTGTTTTTT
TRBJ1-4 . . TRBV5-8 CASSGVRDIHNEKLFF TGTGCCAGCAGCGGTGTCCGGGACATTCATAATGAAAAACTGTTTTTT
TRBJ2-6 once . TRBV14 CASSQDPTVAGANVLTF TGTGCCAGCAGCCAAGACCCTACAGTGGCTGGGGCCAACGTCCTGACTTTC
TRBJ2-7 . TRBD1 TRBV7-3 CASSPGDRPYEQYF TGTGCCAGCAGCCCGGGGGACAGGCCCTACGAGCAGTACTTC
TRBJ1-2 once . TRBV12-3/TRBV12-4 CASSLYREGYTF TGTGCCAGCAGTTTATACAGGGAGGGCTACACCTTC
TRBJ1-1 . . TRBV7-6 CASSLAELRNTEAFF TGTGCCAGCAGCTTAGCTGAACTTAGGAACACTGAAGCTTTCTTT